Listed here are 7 T cell receptor beta chains from one sample, sequenced in a study of shared clonotypes between healthy human individuals. Profiled with immunoSEQ multiplex PCR; TCRdb holds only in-frame clones, not every one. Counted here are 850,000 to 1,100,000 clones, roughly 80% occurring once; the ten biggest clones make up about 0.94%. The sequencing input was memory CD4+ T cells from PBMCs. The subset was: CD45RA-negative fraction. Receptors originate from a man aged 18-30 years in good health. Some clones in this sample may be carry-over from other donors' samples.

The rearrangement uses TRBV18 and TRBJ1-5, with a weak D call TRBD1 (5 bases). The CDR3 totals 16 residues. V lost 2 bases and J 0 bases, leaving 11 bases between the germline ends. Germline values: CDR1 KGHSH, CDR2 LQKENI. In DNA, the CDR3 is TGTGCCAGCTCACCAACGGGGGGTGGTAGCAATCAGCCCCAGCATTTT. Encoded protein: CASSPTGGGSNQPQHF.

The rearrangement uses TRBV7-2 and TRBJ1-1, with D perhaps matching TRBD1 (6 bases). The ends were cut back, 3 bases at V and 10 bases at J, with 18 bases in the middle. Germline V lookup: CDR1 SGHTA, CDR2 FQGNSA. The CDR3 contains 14 residues. CDR3 bases: TGTGCCAGCAGCTTTTCGATTCGGGGGCGCGGAGCTTTCTTT. It is translated as CASSFSIRGRGAFF.

The chain recombines TRBV5-6 with TRBJ1-2; D remains ambiguous. V dropped 0 bases and J dropped 3 bases, with 9 bases sitting between them. Germline loops: CDR1 SGHDT, CDR2 YYEEEE. The CDR3 has 14 amino acids. The CDR3 DNA is TGTGCCAGCAGCTTGGAGGCTCAGGACTATGGCTACACCTTC. Translating gives CASSLEAQDYGYTF.

For this clone: Other DNA sequences in the sample encode the same CDR3. The rearrangement joins TRBV9 to TRBJ1-1; D is unresolved. The germline V and J ends were trimmed by 3 bases and 1 base, with 7 bases remaining between them. Germline V gene sequence: CDR1 SGDLS, CDR2 YYNGEE. The CDR3 loop spans 13 amino acids. CDR3 nucleotides: TGTGCCAGCAGCGCCCGACCGAACACTGAAGCTTTCTTT. It translates to CASSARPNTEAFF.

In this sample, this clone turned up many times. The chain uses TRBV28 and TRBJ2-2; TRBD1 matches at 8 bases. The CDR3 extends over 16 amino acids. Germline values: CDR1 MDHEN, CDR2 SYDVKM. V was clipped by 3 bases and J by 5 bases; unmatched bases: 8. CDR3 nucleotides: TGTGCCAGCAGTTTTTCAGGACAGGGAAGGACCGGGGAGCTGTTTTTT. Protein product: CASSFSGQGRTGELFF.

Concerning this clone itself: One base separates it from a far larger clone, so it is likely a read error. This chain connects TRBV2 to TRBJ1-5; D is uncertain. Germline lookup yields CDR1 SNHLY and CDR2 FYNNEI. V lost 6 bases to trimming and J lost 0 bases, with 9 bases between them. The CDR3 has 14 residues. The CDR3 sequence is CASSYRYSNQPQHF. The DNA for the CDR3 is TGTGCCAGCAGCTACAGATATAGCAATCAGCCCCAGCATTTT.

The chain is built from TRBV7-9 and TRBJ2-1; 8 positions agree with TRBD2. The CDR3 is 13 residues long. After removal of 2 bases from V and 13 bases from J, the junction contained 7 bases not matched to a gene. Germline CDR1 is SEHNR and CDR2 is FQNEAQ (reference sequence). The CDR3 DNA reads TGTGCCAGCAGCTTATTGAGGCGGGAGGAACAGTTCTTC. As protein: CASSLLRREEQFF.